The 5 T cell receptor beta chains listed next were all sequenced from one sample in a study of T cell responses to AZD1222 COVID-19 vaccine. TCRdb keeps only in-frame clones here, not all; method: immunoSEQ multiplex PCR. The repertoire holds more than 80,000 clones, with about nine tenths as singletons. The source material was peripheral blood, sampled on day 0 of AZD1222 vaccination. The receptors stem from an adult in good health.

The rearrangement joins TRBV6-5 to TRBJ2-3; 9 bases fit TRBD2. CDR3 length: 14 residues. The J segment lost 0 bases and the V segment lost 10 bases, leaving 5 bases of the junction unmatched. Germline CDR1 MNHEY, CDR2 SVGAGI. This CDR3 is CATASGASTDTQYF. In DNA form, the CDR3 reads TGTGCCACAGCTAGCGGGGCTAGCACAGATACGCAGTATTTT.

The rearrangement uses TRBV7-2 and TRBJ2-5, with D tentatively TRBD2 (5 bases). The CDR3 runs to 14 residues. The ends were cut back, 5 bases at V and 5 bases at J, with 15 bases in the middle. The germline V gene has CDR1 SGHTA and CDR2 FQGNSA. CDR3 amino acids: CASSPGPRVETQYF. CDR3 sequence (DNA): TGTGCCAGCAGCCCTGGGCCGCGGGTGGAGACCCAGTACTTC.

This chain links TRBV3-1 (or the pseudogene TRBV3-2) with TRBJ2-2, with D possibly being TRBD2 (6 bases). CDR3 length: 15 amino acids. Trimming pared 4 bases from V and 4 bases from J, leaving 13 bases between. From germline, CDR1 is LGHDT and CDR2 YNNKEL (reference sequence). CDR3 sequence: CASSPRDSSTGELFF. The CDR3 nucleotides read TGTGCCAGCAGCCCGCGGGACTCGAGCACCGGGGAGCTGTTTTTT.

The chain joins TRBV5-8 to TRBJ1-4; 8 positions match TRBD1. The CDR3 sequence is 17 residues long. Germline CDR1 is SGHTS and CDR2 is YDEGEE. V gave up 3 bases and J gave up 4 bases; unmatched junction bases: 11. CDR3 loop: CASSSRQGTGINEKLFF. CDR3 bases: TGTGCCAGCAGCTCGAGACAGGGGACGGGGATTAATGAAAAACTGTTTTTT.

The rearrangement uses TRBV12-3 or TRBV12-4 and TRBJ1-1; D gene unclear. The CDR3 has 13 amino acids. V was clipped by 5 bases and J by 0 bases, with 7 bases between them. The CDR3 DNA sequence: TGTGCCAGCAGTCCCCTGGTGAACACTGAAGCTTTCTTT. It translates to CASSPLVNTEAFF.